These 23 T cell receptor gamma chains came from one sample sequenced in a study of Vγ9Vδ2 T cells in congenital toxoplasmosis. TRGC- and TRDC-specific primers primed one-tube template-switch reverse transcription to make cDNA. The TRGC primer was designed to target TRGC1 and TRGC2 alike. TCRdb called clones anew from the reads with CATT. Here the sample spans about 520 gamma-chain clones, 15% to 20% being singletons. The sample was gamma-delta T cells from blood. These TCRs come from a child younger than 10 born to a mother with Toxoplasma gondii infection during pregnancy, either congenitally infected or uninfected (not recorded which).

This clone is labeled as large. The chain joins TRGV9 to TRGJP. Germline CDR1 and CDR2: GITISATS and ISYDGTV (reference sequence). The CDR3 sequence is 17 residues long. The V and J ends lost 1 base and 7 bases, in that order; junction bases with no gene match: 7. The CDR3 nucleotides are TGTGCCTTGTGGGAGGTCCCTTGGGAGTTGGGCAAAAAAATCAAGGTATTT. This gives the protein CALWEVPWELGKKIKVF.

By its share, this clone is medium-sized. This chain uses TRGV4 with TRGJ1 or TRGJ2. Germline-derived CDR1 and CDR2 are EGSTGY and YDSYTSSV. CDR3 length: 12 amino acids. V shed 11 bases and J 1 base; nucleotides not matched to a gene: 8. DNA of the CDR3: TGTGCCATCTCCCCCAATTATTATAAGAAACTCTTT. Its protein product is CAISPNYYKKLF.

Points on this clone: A much larger clone sits a single nucleotide away, making a read error possible. J is TRGJP and V is TRGV9. Per the germline V gene, CDR1 is GITISATS and CDR2 is ISYDGTV (reference sequence). This CDR3 spans 15 amino acids. The CDR3 sequence is CALWEVRLDKKIKVF. The CDR3 coding sequence is TGTGCCTTGTGGGAGGTCCGGTTGGACAAAAAAATCAAGGTATTT.

This clone is large (0.1 to 1%). V is TRGV4 and J is TRGJ1 or TRGJ2. The germline V gene has CDR1 EGSTGY and CDR2 YDSYTSSV. The CDR3 contains 14 residues. The junction had 6 bases not matched to a gene; V was cut back by 0 bases and J by 4 bases. This CDR3 reads CATWDGGGYYKKLF. CDR3 DNA sequence: TGTGCCACCTGGGATGGGGGGGGGTATTATAAGAAACTCTTT.

This clone appeared a few times. TCRdb's listed protein matches a much larger clone and diverges from this DNA's translation at residue 5, likely through a read error; the protein shown comes from the DNA. This sequence joins TRGV9 and TRGJP. The CDR3 loop spans 16 amino acids. CDR1 and CDR2 from the germline V gene are GITISATS and ISYDGTV (reference sequence). The CDR3 sequence is CALWGVQELGKKIKVF. For the CDR3, the DNA is TGTGCCTTGTGGGGGGTGCAAGAGTTGGGCAAAAAAATCAAGGTATTT.

Only a few counts were recorded for this clone. Since a much larger clone is just one base distant, this may be a read error. This same CDR3 is encoded by further DNA sequences in the sample. This sequence joins TRGV9 and TRGJP. The CDR3 is made up of 15 amino acids. Germline CDR1 GITISATS, CDR2 ISYDGTV (reference sequence). V dropped 1 base and J dropped 7; count of bases not matched to a gene: 1. DNA of the CDR3: TGTGCCTTGTGGGAGGTCGAGTTGGGCAAAAAAATCAAGGTATTT. Translated, it gives CALWEVELGKKIKVF.

This clone is large in the sample. Other DNA sequences within the sample encode an identical CDR3. The rearrangement links TRGV9 to TRGJP. Germline loops: CDR1 GITISATS, CDR2 ISYDGTV (reference sequence). V trimming: 1 base; J trimming: 6 bases; junction bases outside the gene matches: 0. The CDR3 sequence is 15 residues long. CDR3 region: CALWEVELGKKIKVF. The CDR3 DNA follows: TGTGCCTTGTGGGAGGTAGAGTTGGGCAAAAAAATCAAGGTATTT.

This clone rates as large. Distinct nucleotide sequences in the sample also encode this CDR3. The rearrangement uses TRGV9 and TRGJP. Germline V gene sequence: CDR1 GITISATS, CDR2 ISYDGTV (reference sequence). The CDR3 has 16 residues. The junction had 2 bases not matched to a gene; V was cut back by 2 bases and J by 4 bases. CDR3 sequence reads: CALWEAQELGKKIKVF. CDR3 DNA sequence: TGTGCCTTGTGGGAGGCTCAAGAGTTGGGCAAAAAAATCAAGGTATTT.

In its sample, this clone is large. The sample contains more than one DNA sequence encoding this CDR3. The V call is TRGV9, the J call TRGJP. The CDR3 covers 17 residues. J lost 7 bases, V lost 0 bases, and 6 bases had no gene match. The V gene's germline CDR1 is GITISATS and CDR2 ISYDGTV (reference sequence). CDR3: CALWEVRRELGKKIKVF. CDR3 DNA: TGTGCCTTGTGGGAGGTGCGGCGGGAGTTGGGCAAAAAAATCAAGGTATTT.

Concerning this clone itself: TCRdb's protein for this DNA is that of a much larger clone and differs from the translation at residue 6, likely a read error; the protein shown is the DNA translation. The rearrangement links TRGV4 to TRGJ1 or TRGJ2. With 2 bases clipped from V and 7 bases from J, the junction kept 11 bases outside the gene matches. In germline, CDR1 is EGSTGY, CDR2 YDSYTSSV. This CDR3 is 14 amino acids long. The CDR3 region has the DNA TGTGCCACCTGGGATGTAAGAAAGGGGTATAAGAAACTCTTT. Its protein product is CATWDVRKGYKKLF.

Note on this clone: Given a far larger clone just one base away, this is likely a sequencing read error. The rearrangement joins TRGV4 to TRGJ1 or TRGJ2. The CDR3 has 10 residues. CDR1 and CDR2 from the germline V gene are EGSTGY and YDSYTSSV. CDR3 coding DNA: TGTGCCACCCCGTATTATAAGAAGCTCTTT. Translated: CATPYYKKLF.

This clone has just a few counts. This CDR3 is also generated by other DNA sequences in the sample. The chain is built from TRGV9 and TRGJP. Germline loops: CDR1 GITISATS, CDR2 ISYDGTV (reference sequence). V gave up 0 bases and J gave up 4 bases; unmatched junction bases: 15. The CDR3 sequence is 21 residues long. The CDR3 coding sequence is TGTGCCTTGTGGGAGGTGCGGGTAATGCCTCTACAAGAGTTGGGCAAAAAAATCAAGGTATTT. It specifies CALWEVRVMPLQELGKKIKVF.

This clone is categorized as medium-sized. V and J are TRGV2 and TRGJ1 or TRGJ2. The CDR3 is made up of 13 amino acids. Germline assignment: CDR1 EGSNGY and CDR2 YDSYNSKV. After removal of 0 bases from V and 10 bases from J, the junction contained 9 bases not matched to a gene. CDR3 sequence reads: CATWDGLYMKKLF. The CDR3 nucleotides are TGTGCCACCTGGGACGGGCTATATATGAAGAAACTCTTT.

About this clone: Given a much more abundant clone one base away, this may be a read error. V usage is TRGV9 and J usage is TRGJ1 or TRGJ2. Looked up from germline, CDR1 is GITISATS and CDR2 is ISYDGTV (reference sequence). The CDR3 extends over 13 amino acids. The CDR3 sequence is CASWEANYYKKLF. CDR3 sequence (DNA): TGTGCCTCGTGGGAAGCGAATTATTATAAGAAACTCTTT.

By share of the sample, this clone is large (0.1 to 1%). V usage is TRGV10 and J usage is TRGJ1 or TRGJ2. TRGV10 is an open reading frame whose function is uncertain. This CDR3 spans 10 amino acids. The V segment lost 8 bases and the J segment 11 bases; nucleotides outside the gene matches: 7. CDR3 DNA: TGTGCTGCGTGGGATTGGGAGAAACTCTTT. Protein product: CAAWDWEKLF.

This clone is labeled as large. The chain is built from TRGV9 and TRGJP. The CDR3 contains 17 residues. Germline values: CDR1 GITISATS, CDR2 ISYDGTV (reference sequence). Trimming took 5 bases from V and 5 from J; bases not matched to a gene: 9. The CDR3 loop is CALWASSKELGKKIKVF. CDR3 coding DNA: TGTGCCTTGTGGGCCTCCTCGAAAGAGTTGGGCAAAAAAATCAAGGTATTT.

This clone is termed large. This chain connects TRGV4 to TRGJ1 or TRGJ2. The CDR3 is made up of 10 amino acids. V shed 9 bases and J 4 bases; nucleotides not matched to a gene: 3. Germline CDR1 and CDR2: EGSTGY and YDSYTSSV. CDR3 bases: TGTGCCACCCCGTATTATAAGAAACTCTTT. This encodes CATPYYKKLF.

This clone qualifies as large. This sample also contains other DNA sequences that code for the same CDR3. The chain recombines TRGV9 with TRGJP. The J segment lost 10 bases and the V segment lost 1 base, leaving 7 bases of the junction unmatched. Germline CDR1 is GITISATS and CDR2 is ISYDGTV (reference sequence). The CDR3 spans 16 residues. The chain's CDR3 is CALWEVLGLGKKIKVF. DNA for the CDR3: TGTGCCTTGTGGGAGGTTTTGGGCTTGGGCAAAAAAATCAAGGTATTT.

This clone turned up a few times. A far bigger clonotype differs at one base, so this is likely a read error. The chain couples TRGV9 to TRGJP. This CDR3 has 17 amino acids. V was clipped by 0 bases and J by 4 bases; unmatched bases: 3. CDR1 is GITISATS and CDR2 is ISYDGTV in the germline V gene (reference sequence). CDR3 loop: CALWEVQQELGKKIKVF. The DNA for the CDR3 is TGTGCCTTGTGGGAGGTGCAACAAGAGTTGGGCAAAAAAATCAAGGTATTT.

On this clone itself: A read error is the likely source, as a far larger clone sits one nucleotide away. The chain is built from TRGV10 and TRGJP2. TRGV10 is designated an ORF whose function remains uncertain. This CDR3 contains 13 residues. Germline trimming cut 9 bases from V and 0 bases from J; bases unmatched to any gene: 2. The CDR3, as DNA: TGTGCTGCGTGTAATAGTAGTGATTGGATCAAGACGTTT. Its protein product is CAACNSSDWIKTF.

This clone counts as large. V and J are TRGV9 and TRGJP. Germline V gene sequence: CDR1 GITISATS, CDR2 ISYDGTV (reference sequence). Germline trimming cut 2 bases from V and 6 bases from J; bases unmatched to any gene: 4. The CDR3 has 16 residues. The CDR3 loop is CALWEESELGKKIKVF. The CDR3 DNA reads TGTGCCTTGTGGGAGGAATCAGAGTTGGGCAAAAAAATCAAGGTATTT.

In the case of this clone: With only one base between it and a far larger clone, this is likely a read error. The V gene is TRGV4, the J gene TRGJ1 or TRGJ2. V lost 6 bases, J lost 3 bases, and 8 bases stayed unmatched. The CDR3 sequence is 13 residues long. The germline gives CDR1 EGSTGY, CDR2 YDSYTSSV. CDR3: CATWKRLYYKKLF. In DNA form, the CDR3 reads TGTGCCACCTGGAAGAGACTTTATTATAAGAAACTCTTT.

This clone has only one observation. TCRdb attributes to this sequence the protein of a much larger clone, which differs from the DNA translation at residue 3; a read error is likely, and the protein displayed is translated from the DNA. This chain uses TRGV2 with TRGJ1 or TRGJ2. This CDR3 has 14 amino acids. In germline, CDR1 is EGSNGY, CDR2 YDSYNSKV. CDR3 amino acids: CAAWDGPDYYKKLF. The CDR3 DNA is TGTGCCGCCTGGGACGGGCCTGATTATTATAAGAAACTCTTT.